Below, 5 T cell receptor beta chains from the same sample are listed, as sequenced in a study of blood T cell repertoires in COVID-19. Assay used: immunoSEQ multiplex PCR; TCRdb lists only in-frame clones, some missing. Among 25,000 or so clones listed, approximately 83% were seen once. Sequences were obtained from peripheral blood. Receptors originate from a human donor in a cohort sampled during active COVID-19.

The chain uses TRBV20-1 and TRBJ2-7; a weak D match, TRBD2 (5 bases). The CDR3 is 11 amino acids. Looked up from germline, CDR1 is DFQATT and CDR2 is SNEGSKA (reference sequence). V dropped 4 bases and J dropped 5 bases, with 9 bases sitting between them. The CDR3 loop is CSATSGNEQYF. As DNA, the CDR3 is TGCAGTGCTACCTCGGGGAACGAGCAGTACTTC.

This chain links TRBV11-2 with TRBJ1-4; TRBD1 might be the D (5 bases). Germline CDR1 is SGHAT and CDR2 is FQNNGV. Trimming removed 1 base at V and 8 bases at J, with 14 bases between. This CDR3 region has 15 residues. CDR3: CASSLGVGGVEKLFF. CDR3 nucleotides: TGTGCCAGCAGCTTAGGGGTCGGAGGGGTCGAAAAACTGTTTTTT.

The DNA for the CDR3 is TGTGCCAGCAGTCGATTACCGGGACTAGCGGGAGGGCCGGGGGAGCAGTACTTC. Its translation: CASSRLPGLAGGPGEQYF. The chain uses TRBV9 and TRBJ2-7, with 16 bases identical to TRBD2. J was trimmed by 7 bases and V by 5 bases; bases with no gene match: 15. CDR3 length: 18 residues. CDR1 is SGDLS and CDR2 is YYNGEE in the germline V gene.

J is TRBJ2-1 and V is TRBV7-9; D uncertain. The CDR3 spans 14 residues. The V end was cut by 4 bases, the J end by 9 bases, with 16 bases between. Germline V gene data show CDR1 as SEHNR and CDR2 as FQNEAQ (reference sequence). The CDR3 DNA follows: TGTGCCAGCAGCTCCTCGGTCAGCGACGTTGAGCAGTTCTTC. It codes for CASSSSVSDVEQFF.

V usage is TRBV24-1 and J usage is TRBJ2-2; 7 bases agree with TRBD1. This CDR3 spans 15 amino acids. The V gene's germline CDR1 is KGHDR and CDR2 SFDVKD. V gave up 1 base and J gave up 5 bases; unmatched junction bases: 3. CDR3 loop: CATSDFTTGTGELFF. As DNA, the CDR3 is TGTGCCACCAGTGATTTTACGACAGGGACCGGGGAGCTGTTTTTT.